This TCR beta chain was sequenced during a study of T cell repertoires in cytomegalovirus infection. Study-level background: Public TCR beta signatures marked donors with CMV infection and the matching HLA.

The CDR3 has 13 residues. Germline CDR1 is MNHNS and CDR2 is SASEGT. V gave up 0 bases and J gave up 8 bases, with 7 bases separating them. Broader study findings: HLA-C-restricted CMV clonotypes gave the most frequent clonotype in two of eight donors. Accumulated public TCR beta family frequency recognized individuals carrying CMV together with the relevant HLA.

This clonotype was seen repeatedly, ten times or more. Its antigen is currently unknown. Using its own MiXCR run on the reads, TCRdb lists one record per CDR3 protein. Among about 490,000 distinct CDR3 sequences, approximately 11% were seen once, and the ten largest hold roughly 10%. V is TRBV6-1 and J is TRBJ1-4; D is undetermined. This sequence originates from a human donor in good health (CMV status not recorded). Some clones in this sample may be carry-over from other donors' samples. Sequences were obtained from PBMCs. The CDR3 DNA reads TGTGCCAGCAGTGAAGCGCCGGAGGAAAAACTGTTTTTT. Amino acids: CASSEAPEEKLFF.